These 22 T cell receptor beta chains share one sample of origin, sequenced in a study of cytomegalovirus exposure and HLA in healthy donors (dated by TCRdb to the late 2010s). Library preparation was by the immunoSEQ multiplex PCR assay. For the multiplex PCR, a mixture combining 60 forward primers for TCR Vbeta segments and 13 reverse primers for TCR Jbeta segments was used. TCRdb limited this immuneACCESS table to in-frame rearrangements with V and J called. A share of clones is missing; checked studies link under half to unresolved V genes, and the rest is unexplained. The table for this sample lists 200,000 to 250,000 clones; 75% to 85% of them were counted only once. About 8% of the sample goes to the ten largest clones. The sequenced sample consisted of PBMCs. The receptors originated from a woman in her sixties in good health and CMV-seropositive.

The genes are TRBV5-1 and TRBJ1-3, with D unresolved. The CDR3 runs to 14 residues. Germline-derived CDR1 and CDR2 are SGHRS and YFSETQ. With 0 bases removed from V and 0 bases from J, the gap between germline ends came to 4 bases. CDR3 nucleotide sequence: TGCGCCAGCAGCTTGGACAACTCTGGAAACACCATATATTTT. Translated: CASSLDNSGNTIYF.

This clone has a single count. The chain employs TRBV12-5 and TRBJ1-1, with D perhaps matching TRBD1 (6 bases). Germline V gene sequence: CDR1 LGHNT, CDR2 FRNRAP. The ends were cut back, 6 bases at V and 4 bases at J, with 9 bases in the middle. CDR3 length equals 12 residues. The CDR3 reads CASGPDSTEAFF. The CDR3 DNA follows: TGTGCTAGTGGCCCGGACAGCACTGAAGCTTTCTTT.

This clone was detected only a few times. The CDR3 region is CASSEVVSLEQYF. The CDR3 nucleotides read TGTGCCAGCAGTGAAGTTGTCTCCCTCGAGCAGTACTTC. The V call is TRBV6-1, the J call TRBJ2-7; D unclear. V gave up 1 base and J gave up 6 bases, with 10 bases separating them. The CDR3 sequence is 13 residues long. CDR1 is MNHNS, CDR2 SASEGT, per germline.

The V call is TRBV28, the J call TRBJ2-3; a weak D match, TRBD1 (5 bases). CDR1 MDHEN and CDR2 SYDVKM come from the germline V gene. V was trimmed by 5 bases and J by 5 bases, leaving 23 bases between them. The CDR3 is 17 residues long. Here the CDR3 reads CASSPLGQGFHKDTQYF. CDR3 nucleotide sequence: TGTGCCAGCAGTCCGCTGGGGCAGGGTTTTCATAAAGATACGCAGTATTTT.

The chain has TRBV6-5 and TRBJ1-1, with D perhaps matching TRBD1 (5 bases). Germline lookup yields CDR1 MNHEY and CDR2 SVGAGI. Trimming pared 0 bases from V and 3 bases from J, leaving 11 bases between. This CDR3 is built from 15 residues. Here the CDR3 DNA reads TGTGCCAGCAGTTACTCGGGGCAGGGTTACACTGAAGCTTTCTTT. Amino acid sequence: CASSYSGQGYTEAFF.

The chain has TRBV23-1 and TRBJ1-2; TRBD1 matches at 8 bases. TRBV23-1 is recorded as an ORF, its role being uncertain. This CDR3 has 13 amino acids. The ends lost 8 bases at V and 4 bases at J; junction bases unmatched: 6. The CDR3 nucleotides are TGCGCCAGCTATAAGCAGGGGGCCTATGGCTACACCTTC. The encoded protein is CASYKQGAYGYTF.

This clone was found once. The chain combines TRBV28 with TRBJ1-5; perhaps TRBD1 as D (6 bases). The germline V gene encodes CDR1 MDHEN and CDR2 SYDVKM. V gave up 2 bases and J gave up 1 base, with 9 bases separating them. CDR3 length: 15 residues. As DNA, the CDR3 is TGTGCCAGCAGTTTAAACAGGGAAAGCAATCAGCCCCAGCATTTT. This gives the protein CASSLNRESNQPQHF. The full variable domain, with the rest looked up from reference TRBV28 and TRBJ1-5, is DVKVTQSSRYLVKRTGEKVFLECVQDMDHENMFWYRQDPGLGLRLIYFSYDVKMKEKGDIPEGYSVSREKKERFSLILESASTNQTSMYLCASSLNRESNQPQHFGDGTRLSIL.

This sequence joins TRBV2 and TRBJ2-6; D perhaps matches TRBD2 (5 bases). This CDR3 has 15 amino acids. The germline V gene encodes CDR1 SNHLY and CDR2 FYNNEI. V was shortened by 4 bases and J by 4 bases, with 11 bases between the two germline ends. CDR3 residues: CASSVGGLGANVLTF. In DNA form, the CDR3 reads TGTGCCAGCAGTGTGGGCGGGCTGGGGGCCAACGTCCTGACTTTC.

This chain uses TRBV19 with TRBJ2-1, with a weak D call TRBD2 (6 bases). This CDR3 comprises 19 residues. CDR1 and CDR2 (germline): LNHDA, SQIVND (reference sequence). V lost 0 bases, J lost 0 bases, and 18 bases lay in between. CDR3 residues: CASSIEWLGGSSSYNEQFF. DNA of the CDR3: TGTGCCAGTAGTATAGAATGGCTTGGGGGGTCGAGCTCCTACAATGAGCAGTTCTTC.

The J gene is TRBJ2-1, the V gene TRBV2; TRBD2 matches at 12 bases. The CDR3 length is 14 residues. Germline trimming cut 6 bases from V and 7 bases from J; bases unmatched to any gene: 4. The germline CDR1 and CDR2 sequences are SNHLY and FYNNEI. The CDR3 sequence is CASSPSGRVNEQFF. The CDR3 DNA reads TGTGCCAGCAGCCCTAGCGGGAGGGTTAATGAGCAGTTCTTC.

The chain joins TRBV6-5 to TRBJ2-2, with TRBD2 matching 7 bases. Germline lookup yields CDR1 MNHEY and CDR2 SVGAGI. J lost 3 bases, V lost 7 bases, and 2 bases had no gene match. CDR3 length: 13 residues. The DNA for the CDR3 is TGTGCCAGCAAACTAGCGCACACCGGGGAGCTGTTTTTT. Translation gives CASKLAHTGELFF.

V usage is TRBV14 and J usage is TRBJ2-5; 8 bases line up with TRBD2. This CDR3 has 14 amino acids. The V segment lost 1 base and the J segment 5 bases; nucleotides outside the gene matches: 3. Germline CDR1 reads SGHDN; CDR2 reads FVKESK. The DNA for the CDR3 is TGTGCCAGCAGCCAAGCGGGAGGGCATGAGACCCAGTACTTC. Protein: CASSQAGGHETQYF.

The chain joins TRBV6-4 to TRBJ1-2; the match to TRBD1 covers 8 bases. The CDR3 spans 14 residues. The V and J ends lost 4 bases and 4 bases, in that order; junction bases with no gene match: 5. CDR1 is MRHNA and CDR2 is SNTAGT in the germline V gene. The CDR3 here is CASSAGGASYGYTF. The CDR3 region has the DNA TGTGCCAGCAGTGCAGGGGGCGCGAGCTATGGCTACACCTTC.

J is TRBJ2-2 and V is TRBV16; tentatively, D is TRBD1 (5 bases). CDR3 length equals 14 residues. Germline V gene sequence: CDR1 KGHSY, CDR2 FQNENV. Trimming left V 0 bases short and J 5 bases short, with 7 bases between. CDR3 in amino acids: CASSQSKGTGELFF. CDR3 in DNA: TGTGCCAGCAGCCAATCGAAGGGGACCGGGGAGCTGTTTTTT.

The J gene is TRBJ2-1, the V gene TRBV11-1, with D possibly matching TRBD1 (6 bases). CDR3 size: 13 residues. V lost 1 base to trimming and J lost 10 bases, with 11 bases between them. Germline CDR1 is SGHAT and CDR2 is FQDESV (reference sequence). CDR3 sequence (DNA): TGTGCCAGCAGCTTAGACAGGGTGGGAGAGCAGTTCTTC. Translating gives CASSLDRVGEQFF.

This chain connects TRBV2 to TRBJ2-1; 9 nucleotides match TRBD1. CDR1 and CDR2 (germline): SNHLY, FYNNEI. This CDR3 has 15 residues. V trimming: 4 bases; J trimming: 7 bases; junction bases outside the gene matches: 8. Written as DNA, the CDR3 is TGTGCCAGCAGTGCCGGGACAGGGAGGGATAATGAGCAGTTCTTC. As protein: CASSAGTGRDNEQFF.

This clone was recorded once. V gene TRBV5-4 combines with J gene TRBJ1-5; TRBD1 matches 8 bases. The trim removed 2 bases at V and 1 base at J, leaving 14 bases unmatched. The CDR3 is 19 amino acids. CDR1 is SGHNT, CDR2 YYREEE, per germline (reference sequence). CDR3 loop: CASSFYPGQGVISNQPQHF. CDR3 nucleotides: TGTGCCAGCAGCTTTTATCCAGGACAGGGAGTGATCAGCAATCAGCCCCAGCATTTT.

The V call is TRBV11-2, the J call TRBJ1-1, with D uncertain. CDR1 and CDR2 (germline): SGHAT, FQNNGV. The V end lost 0 bases, the J end lost 0 bases, and 11 bases lay between the germline ends. The CDR3 runs 16 residues. The CDR3 bases are TGTGCCAGCAGCTTAGATCTTCCAGGTTTGAACACTGAAGCTTTCTTT. Translating gives CASSLDLPGLNTEAFF.

The count of this clone is one. The J gene is TRBJ1-5, the V gene TRBV7-9; D is perhaps TRBD1 (5 bases). Germline CDR1 SEHNR, CDR2 FQNEAQ (reference sequence). V was trimmed by 1 base and J by 6 bases, leaving 16 bases between them. This CDR3 contains 16 residues. The CDR3 DNA reads TGTGCCAGCAGCTTAGTAGTTGGGGGGGTCAGTCAGCCCCAGCATTTT. This translates into CASSLVVGGVSQPQHF. Full variable domain (remainder filled in from reference TRBV7-9 and TRBJ1-5): DTGVSQNPRHKITKRGQNVTFRCDPISEHNRLYWYRQTLGQGPEFLTYFQNEAQLEKSRLLSDRFSAERPKGSFSTLEIQRTEQGDSAMYLCASSLVVGGVSQPQHFGDGTRLSIL.

The CDR3 here is CASSLAGQAGGYTF. The CDR3 DNA follows: TGTGCCAGCAGCTTAGCTGGACAGGCGGGTGGCTACACCTTC. V gene TRBV7-9 combines with J gene TRBJ1-2, with TRBD1 matching 7 bases. From germline, CDR1 is SEHNR and CDR2 FQNEAQ (reference sequence). V dropped 0 bases and J dropped 7; count of bases not matched to a gene: 5. The CDR3 sequence is 14 residues long.

The gene calls are TRBV13 and TRBJ2-2, with 7 bases fitting TRBD1. The CDR3 sequence is 17 residues long. CDR1 PRHDT and CDR2 FYEKMQ come from the germline V gene (reference sequence). Germline trimming cut 4 bases from V and 4 bases from J; bases unmatched to any gene: 12. CDR3 bases: TGTGCCAGCAGCTCAATCGATTCGACAGGGCCCACCGGGGAGCTGTTTTTT. Translating gives CASSSIDSTGPTGELFF.

The chain is built from TRBV18 and TRBJ1-5, with 7 bases that match TRBD1. The V gene end was trimmed by 2 bases and the J gene end by 6 bases; junction bases not matched to a gene: 7. Looked up from germline, CDR1 is KGHSH and CDR2 is LQKENI. This CDR3 contains 15 residues. CDR3 sequence: CASSPGKGATQPQHF. CDR3 DNA: TGTGCCAGCTCACCAGGAAAGGGGGCGACTCAGCCCCAGCATTTT.